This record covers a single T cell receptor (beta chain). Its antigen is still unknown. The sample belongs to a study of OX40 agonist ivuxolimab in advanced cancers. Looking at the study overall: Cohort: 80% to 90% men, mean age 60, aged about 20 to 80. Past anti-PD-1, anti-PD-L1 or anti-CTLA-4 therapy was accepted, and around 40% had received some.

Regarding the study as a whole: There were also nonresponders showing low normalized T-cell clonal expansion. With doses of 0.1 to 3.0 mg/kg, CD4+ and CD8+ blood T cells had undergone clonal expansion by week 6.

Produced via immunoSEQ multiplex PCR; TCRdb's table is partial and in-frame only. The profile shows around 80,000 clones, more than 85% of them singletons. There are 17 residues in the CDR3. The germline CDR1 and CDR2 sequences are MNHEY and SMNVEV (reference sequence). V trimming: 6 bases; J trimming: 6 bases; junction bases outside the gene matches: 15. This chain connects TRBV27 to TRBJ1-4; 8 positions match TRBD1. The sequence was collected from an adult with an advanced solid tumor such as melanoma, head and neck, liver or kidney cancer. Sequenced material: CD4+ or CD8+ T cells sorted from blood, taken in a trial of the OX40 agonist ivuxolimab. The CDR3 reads CASRPGTGVFSDEKLFF. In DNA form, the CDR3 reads TGTGCCAGCAGGCCCGGGACAGGTGTGTTTTCAGATGAAAAACTGTTTTTT.